These 23 T cell receptor beta chains were all obtained from the same sample, sequenced in a study of T cell changes during pregnancy in multiple sclerosis. The protocol was immunoSEQ multiplex PCR, while the TCRdb copy is restricted to in-frame clones and leaves out a portion. Of approximately 52,000 clones in the sample, approximately 92% are singletons; the top ten hold under 0.3%. The source was CD4+ T cells from peripheral blood mononuclear cells, collected in the third trimester of pregnancy. These receptors came from a female donor with multiple sclerosis, enrolled in a pregnancy study.

The rearrangement joins TRBV2 to TRBJ1-2; 9 bases align to TRBD1. The V gene end was trimmed by 7 bases and the J gene end by 3 bases; junction bases not matched to a gene: 9. The CDR3 has 15 residues. Germline V CDR1 and CDR2: SNHLY, FYNNEI. The CDR3 spells CASKTDRGGYYGYTF. The CDR3, as DNA: TGTGCCAGCAAGACGGACAGGGGAGGTTACTATGGCTACACCTTC.

The chain employs TRBV5-1 and TRBJ2-3; 7 bases agree with TRBD1. The length of the CDR3 is 15 residues. CDR1 and CDR2 (germline): SGHRS, YFSETQ. The junction had 7 bases not matched to a gene; V was cut back by 2 bases and J by 4 bases. CDR3 coding DNA: TGCGCCAGCAGCTTAGGGGCCCAGGGGGCAGATACGCAGTATTTT. This sequence encodes CASSLGAQGADTQYF.

This clone has only one observation. V usage is TRBV7-9 and J usage is TRBJ2-2, with TRBD2 identical over 11 bases. This CDR3 has 18 amino acids. The junction had 9 bases not matched to a gene; V was cut back by 5 bases and J by 1 base. CDR1 SEHNR and CDR2 FQNEAQ come from the germline V gene (reference sequence). The DNA for the CDR3 is TGTGCCAGCAGCGTCTCTAGCGGGAGGCCCTTGAACACCGGGGAGCTGTTTTTT. It translates to CASSVSSGRPLNTGELFF.

The CDR3 region is CASSLGGQGYSGANVLTF. The CDR3 DNA reads TGTGCCAGCAGTTTAGGGGGACAGGGTTACTCTGGGGCCAACGTCCTGACTTTC. The J gene is TRBJ2-6, the V gene TRBV28, with 9 nucleotides matching TRBD1. Germline V CDR1 and CDR2: MDHEN, SYDVKM. V shed 2 bases and J 0 bases; nucleotides not matched to a gene: 5. The CDR3 runs to 18 residues.

The chain recombines TRBV30 with TRBJ1-2; 9 bases align to TRBD1. V lost 4 bases to trimming and J lost 2 bases; unmatched junction nucleotides: 5. The V gene's germline CDR1 is GTSNPN and CDR2 SVGIG (reference sequence). The CDR3 is 14 residues long. This CDR3 reads CAWTRDRANYGYTF. The CDR3 region has the DNA TGTGCCTGGACCCGGGACAGGGCCAACTATGGCTACACCTTC.

The chain recombines TRBV14 with TRBJ1-2, with TRBD1 matching over 7 bases. CDR1 and CDR2 (germline): SGHDN, FVKESK. The CDR3 length is 14 residues. V lost 1 base, J lost 7 bases, and 6 bases stayed unmatched. The CDR3 protein is CASSQVEGAGGYTF. The CDR3 region has the DNA TGTGCCAGCAGCCAAGTGGAGGGGGCAGGTGGCTACACCTTC.

Details on this clone: At one of its ends the junction is not consistent with the germline gene, which may arise from a read error. The chain links TRBV5-8 to TRBJ1-1; 9 bases fit TRBD1. The CDR3 contains 15 residues. The V gene's germline CDR1 is SGHTS and CDR2 YDEGEE. In nucleotides, the CDR3 is TGTGCCAGCAGCTCTCCAGGACAGGGGAACTCTGAAGCTTTCTTT. Translated: CASSSPGQGNSEAFF.

V is TRBV21-1 and J is TRBJ2-3; TRBD1 is taken as the D call from the table, unchecked against the DNA. TRBV21-1 is shown as a pseudogene. The CDR3 has 16 residues. CDR3 bases: TGTGCCAGCAGGGTGGACAGTCCCTCTAGCACAGATACGCAGTATTTT. Its translation is CASRVDSPSSTDTQYF.

This clone was observed a single time. The CDR3 protein is CASSSQVQETQYF. In DNA form, the CDR3 reads TGCGCCAGCAGCTCCCAGGTACAAGAGACCCAGTACTTC. This chain uses TRBV5-1 with TRBJ2-5; D not certain. CDR1 is SGHRS, CDR2 YFSETQ, per germline. This CDR3 contains 13 residues. V was cut by 3 bases and J by 2 bases, with 8 bases left in between.

The genes are TRBV9 and TRBJ1-6, with 10 nucleotides matching TRBD1. V trimming: 3 bases; J trimming: 7 bases; junction bases outside the gene matches: 4. Germline CDR1 reads SGDLS; CDR2 reads YYNGEE. The CDR3 length is 15 residues. CDR3 protein: CASSEGTGENSPLHF. Written as DNA, the CDR3 is TGTGCCAGCAGCGAGGGGACAGGGGAGAATTCACCCCTCCACTTT.

The genes are TRBV9 and TRBJ1-6; 10 nucleotides match TRBD1. V lost 4 bases, J lost 6 bases, and 4 bases stayed unmatched. CDR3 size: 15 residues. Germline V lookup: CDR1 SGDLS, CDR2 YYNGEE. CDR3 nucleotides: TGTGCCAGCAGCCAACGGACAGGGGGTAATTCACCCCTCCACTTT. Its translation is CASSQRTGGNSPLHF. Filled out from reference TRBV9 and TRBJ1-6, the complete variable domain reads DSGVTQTPKHLITATGQRVTLRCSPRSGDLSVYWYQQSLDQGLQFLIQYYNGEERAKGNILERFSAQQFPDLHSELNLSSLELGDSALYFCASSQRTGGNSPLHFGNGTRLTVT.

The V gene is TRBV18, the J gene TRBJ1-4; no firm D call. The CDR3 extends over 15 amino acids. V was cut by 1 base and J by 0 bases, with 6 bases left in between. Germline CDR1 and CDR2: KGHSH and LQKENI. CDR3 loop: CASSPRGATNEKLFF. The CDR3 DNA reads as TGTGCCAGCTCACCACGAGGTGCAACTAATGAAAAACTGTTTTTT.

The chain is built from TRBV5-4 and TRBJ1-5, with D unresolved. The CDR3 is made up of 14 amino acids. V was trimmed by 4 bases and J by 4 bases, leaving 12 bases between them. Looked up from germline, CDR1 is SGHNT and CDR2 is YYREEE (reference sequence). The CDR3 sequence is CASSRAGLNQPQHF. The CDR3 nucleotides read TGTGCCAGCAGCCGGGCGGGCCTAAATCAGCCCCAGCATTTT.

The chain is built from TRBV27 and TRBJ2-1, with D perhaps matching TRBD2 (6 bases). V lost 6 bases and J lost 3, with 15 bases in between. CDR3 length: 15 amino acids. Germline CDR1 reads MNHEY; CDR2 reads SMNVEV (reference sequence). CDR3 sequence reads: CASSPRGGVYNEQFF. As DNA, the CDR3 is TGTGCCAGCAGCCCCCGTGGCGGGGTCTACAATGAGCAGTTCTTC.

V usage is TRBV5-1 and J usage is TRBJ2-3; 14 nucleotides line up with TRBD2. The CDR3 has 16 amino acids. The V and J ends lost 4 bases and 2 bases, in that order; junction bases with no gene match: 3. Germline V gene data show CDR1 as SGHRS and CDR2 as YFSETQ. The CDR3 sequence is CASSRTSGGITDTQYF. DNA for the CDR3: TGCGCCAGCAGCCGGACTAGCGGGGGGATCACAGATACGCAGTATTTT.

This chain connects TRBV7-2 to TRBJ2-1; D remains ambiguous. The CDR3 runs to 13 residues. Germline-derived CDR1 and CDR2 are SGHTA and FQGNSA. V lost 4 bases, J lost 6 bases, and 10 bases lay in between. CDR3 protein: CASSSRVLNEQFF. As DNA, the CDR3 is TGTGCCAGCAGCTCACGCGTCCTCAATGAGCAGTTCTTC. Full variable domain (outside the CDR3, taken from reference TRBV7-2 and TRBJ2-1): GAGVSQSPSNKVTEKGKDVELRCDPISGHTALYWYRQSLGQGLEFLIYFQGNSAPDKSGLPSDRFSAERTGGSVSTLTIQRTQQEDSAVYLCASSSRVLNEQFFGPGTRLTVL.

J is TRBJ2-3 and V is TRBV6-1, with D perhaps matching TRBD2 (5 bases). The CDR3 extends over 15 amino acids. Germline V gives CDR1 MNHNS, CDR2 SASEGT. Trimming took off 3 bases at V and 0 bases at J, with 10 bases between the two ends. The CDR3 DNA follows: TGTGCCAGCAGTGACGGGGTCAGAAGCACAGATACGCAGTATTTT. It translates to CASSDGVRSTDTQYF.

The J gene is TRBJ1-2, the V gene TRBV28; weak D call: TRBD1 (6 bases). V was clipped by 5 bases and J by 8 bases, with 12 bases between them. Germline CDR1 and CDR2: MDHEN and SYDVKM. The CDR3 totals 12 residues. DNA of the CDR3: TGTGCCAGCAGTACCCCAGGGGCGGGCTACACCTTC. Its protein is CASSTPGAGYTF.

This clone was observed a single time. V gene TRBV15 combines with J gene TRBJ1-6; D remains ambiguous. Between the trimmed V and J ends, which lost 4 bases and 9 bases, there was a span of 16 bases. The CDR3 contains 15 residues. The V gene's germline CDR1 is LNHNV and CDR2 YYDKDF (reference sequence). For the CDR3, the DNA is TGTGCCACCAGCACACGGTTGGGCGCGGGTTCACCCCTCCACTTT. It codes for CATSTRLGAGSPLHF.

The rearrangement uses TRBV6-6 and TRBJ1-1; D gene unclear. Germline V gives CDR1 MNHNY, CDR2 SVGAGI (reference sequence). With 0 bases removed from V and 0 bases from J, the gap between germline ends came to 8 bases. The length of the CDR3 is 15 residues. CDR3 loop: CASSYSSSMNTEAFF. The CDR3 DNA follows: TGTGCCAGCAGTTACTCATCCAGTATGAACACTGAAGCTTTCTTT.

CDR3 sequence reads: CASSLRGQAWEQYF. CDR3 nucleotide sequence: TGTGCCAGCAGTTTGAGGGGACAGGCGTGGGAGCAGTACTTC. J is TRBJ2-7 and V is TRBV28; TRBD1 matches 8 bases. Germline CDR1 and CDR2: MDHEN and SYDVKM. This CDR3 spans 14 amino acids. J was trimmed by 7 bases and V by 3 bases; bases with no gene match: 8.

The chain recombines TRBV19 with TRBJ1-6; D remains ambiguous. The CDR3 length is 15 residues. V lost 0 bases and J lost 6, with 9 bases in between. Germline V gene lookup returns CDR1 LNHDA and CDR2 SQIVND (reference sequence). The CDR3 DNA reads as TGTGCCAGTAGTATAGAACCGCTCGGTAATTCACCCCTCCACTTT. Amino acid sequence: CASSIEPLGNSPLHF.

The gene calls are TRBV9 and TRBJ1-6, with D unclear. The germline V and J ends were trimmed by 0 bases and 6 bases, with 4 bases remaining between them. This CDR3 contains 13 residues. Per the germline V gene, CDR1 is SGDLS and CDR2 is YYNGEE. In DNA form, the CDR3 reads TGTGCCAGCAGCGTAGAGAGTAATTCACCCCTCCACTTT. It codes for CASSVESNSPLHF.